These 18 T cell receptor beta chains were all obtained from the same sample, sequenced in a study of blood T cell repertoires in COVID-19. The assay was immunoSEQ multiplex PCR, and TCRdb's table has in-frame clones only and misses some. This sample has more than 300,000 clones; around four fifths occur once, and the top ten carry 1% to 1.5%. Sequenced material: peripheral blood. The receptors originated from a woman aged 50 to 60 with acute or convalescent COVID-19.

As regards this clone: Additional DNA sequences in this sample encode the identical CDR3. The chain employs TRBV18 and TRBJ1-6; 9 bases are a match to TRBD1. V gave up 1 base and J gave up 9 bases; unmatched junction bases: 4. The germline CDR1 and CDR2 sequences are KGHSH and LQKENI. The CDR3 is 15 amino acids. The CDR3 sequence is CASSPRGQGSSPLHF. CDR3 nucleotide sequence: TGTGCCAGCTCACCACGCGGACAGGGGTCTTCACCCCTCCACTTT. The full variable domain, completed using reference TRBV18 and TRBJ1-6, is NAGVMQNPRHLVRRRGQEARLRCSPMKGHSHVYWYRQLPEEGLKFMVYLQKENIIDESGMPKERFSAEFPKEGPSILRIQQVVRGDSAAYFCASSPRGQGSSPLHFGNGTRLTVT.

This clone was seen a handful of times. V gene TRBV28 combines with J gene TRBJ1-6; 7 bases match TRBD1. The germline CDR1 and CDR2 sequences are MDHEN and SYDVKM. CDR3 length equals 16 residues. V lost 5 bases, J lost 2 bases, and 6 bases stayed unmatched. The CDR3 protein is CASSPAGQAYNSPLHF. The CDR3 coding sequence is TGTGCCAGCAGTCCTGCTGGACAGGCCTATAATTCACCCCTCCACTTT.

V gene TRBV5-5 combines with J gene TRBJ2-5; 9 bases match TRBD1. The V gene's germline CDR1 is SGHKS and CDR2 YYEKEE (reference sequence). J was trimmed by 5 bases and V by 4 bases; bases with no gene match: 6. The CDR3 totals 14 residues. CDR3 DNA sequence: TGTGCCAGCAGCGGGAACAGGGGGCAGGAGACCCAGTACTTC. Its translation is CASSGNRGQETQYF.

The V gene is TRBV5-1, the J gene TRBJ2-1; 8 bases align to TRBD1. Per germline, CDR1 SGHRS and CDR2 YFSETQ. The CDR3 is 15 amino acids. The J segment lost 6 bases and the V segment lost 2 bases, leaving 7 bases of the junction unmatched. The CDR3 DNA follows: TGCGCCAGCAGCTTCCAGGACAGGGTACGCAATGAGCAGTTCTTC. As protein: CASSFQDRVRNEQFF.

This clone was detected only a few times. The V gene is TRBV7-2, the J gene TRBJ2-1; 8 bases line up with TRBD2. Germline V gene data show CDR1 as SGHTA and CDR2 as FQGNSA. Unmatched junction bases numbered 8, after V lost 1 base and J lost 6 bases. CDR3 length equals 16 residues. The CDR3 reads CASSLGSGRSANEQFF. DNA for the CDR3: TGTGCCAGCAGCTTAGGGAGCGGGAGATCCGCCAATGAGCAGTTCTTC.

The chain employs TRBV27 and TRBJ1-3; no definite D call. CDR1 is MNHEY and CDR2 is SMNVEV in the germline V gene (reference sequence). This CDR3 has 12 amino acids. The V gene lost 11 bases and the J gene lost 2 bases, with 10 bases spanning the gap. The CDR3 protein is CAGPEAGNTIYF. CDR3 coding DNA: TGTGCCGGACCGGAGGCTGGAAACACCATATATTTT.

The DNA of the CDR3 is TGTGCCAGCAGCGCTACAGGGAATAATGAAAAACTGTTTTTT. It yields the protein CASSATGNNEKLFF. This chain uses TRBV7-2 with TRBJ1-4; possible D gene TRBD1, 6 bases. Germline V lookup: CDR1 SGHTA, CDR2 FQGNSA. CDR3 length equals 14 residues. V shed 5 bases and J shed 4 bases, with 11 bases lying between them. Filled out from reference TRBV7-2 and TRBJ1-4, the complete variable domain reads GAGVSQSPSNKVTEKGKDVELRCDPISGHTALYWYRQSLGQGLEFLIYFQGNSAPDKSGLPSDRFSAERTGGSVSTLTIQRTQQEDSAVYLCASSATGNNEKLFFGSGTQLSVL.

DNA of the CDR3: TGTGCCAGCAGTTACTCGAATAGTCCCGAGCAGTACTTC. Encoded protein: CASSYSNSPEQYF. The chain has TRBV6-2 or TRBV6-3 and TRBJ2-7; D ambiguous. With 0 bases removed from V and 6 bases from J, the gap between germline ends came to 9 bases. Germline V gene data show CDR1 as MNHEY and CDR2 as SVGEGT. The CDR3 has 13 amino acids.

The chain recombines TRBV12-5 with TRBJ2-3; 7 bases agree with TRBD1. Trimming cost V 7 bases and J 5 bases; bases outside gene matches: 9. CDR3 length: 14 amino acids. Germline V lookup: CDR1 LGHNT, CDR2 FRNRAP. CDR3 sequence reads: CASATLGGVDTQYF. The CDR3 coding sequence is TGTGCTAGTGCCACGTTAGGGGGCGTAGATACGCAGTATTTT.

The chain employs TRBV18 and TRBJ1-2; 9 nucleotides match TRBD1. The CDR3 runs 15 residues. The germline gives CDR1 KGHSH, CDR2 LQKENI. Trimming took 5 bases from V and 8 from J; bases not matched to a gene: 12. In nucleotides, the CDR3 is TGTGCCAGCTCATCGTCGACAGGGGGGTCCGACGGCTACACCTTC. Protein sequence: CASSSSTGGSDGYTF. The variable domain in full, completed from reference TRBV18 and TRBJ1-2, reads NAGVMQNPRHLVRRRGQEARLRCSPMKGHSHVYWYRQLPEEGLKFMVYLQKENIIDESGMPKERFSAEFPKEGPSILRIQQVVRGDSAAYFCASSSSTGGSDGYTFGSGTRLTVV.

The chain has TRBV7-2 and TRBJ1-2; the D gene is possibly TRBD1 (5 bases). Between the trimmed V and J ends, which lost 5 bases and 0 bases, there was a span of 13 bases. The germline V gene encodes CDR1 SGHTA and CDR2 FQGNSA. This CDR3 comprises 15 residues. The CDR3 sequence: CASSATVVTNYGYTF. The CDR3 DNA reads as TGTGCCAGCAGCGCGACAGTAGTAACTAACTATGGCTACACCTTC.

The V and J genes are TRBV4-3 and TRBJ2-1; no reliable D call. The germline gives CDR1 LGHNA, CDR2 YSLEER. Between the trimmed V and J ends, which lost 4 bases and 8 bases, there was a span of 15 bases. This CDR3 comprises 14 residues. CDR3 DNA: TGCGCCAGCAGCCCCCGAGGAGACGGCGATGAGCAGTTCTTC. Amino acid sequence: CASSPRGDGDEQFF.

CDR3 loop: CASSFGGGLTYNEQFF. CDR3 in DNA: TGTGCCAGCAGCTTTGGAGGGGGCCTGACCTACAATGAGCAGTTCTTC. This chain links TRBV11-3 with TRBJ2-1, with a possible D match to TRBD1 (7 bases). V was shortened by 3 bases and J by 2 bases, with 14 bases between the two germline ends. The CDR3 has 16 residues. Per the germline V gene, CDR1 is SGHNT and CDR2 is YENEEA.

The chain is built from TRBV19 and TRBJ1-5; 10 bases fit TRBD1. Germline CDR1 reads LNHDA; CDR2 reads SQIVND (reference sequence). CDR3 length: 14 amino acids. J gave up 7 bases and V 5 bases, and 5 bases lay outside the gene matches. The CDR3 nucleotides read TGTGCCAGTAGTGGGGGACAGGGGCGCCAGCCCCAGCATTTT. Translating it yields CASSGGQGRQPQHF.

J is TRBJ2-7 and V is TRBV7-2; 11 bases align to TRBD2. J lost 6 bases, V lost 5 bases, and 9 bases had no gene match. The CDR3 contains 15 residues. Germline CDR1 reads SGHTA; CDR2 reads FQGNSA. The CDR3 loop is CASSLLLAGESEQYF. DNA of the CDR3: TGTGCCAGCAGCCTCTTACTAGCGGGAGAGTCCGAGCAGTACTTC.

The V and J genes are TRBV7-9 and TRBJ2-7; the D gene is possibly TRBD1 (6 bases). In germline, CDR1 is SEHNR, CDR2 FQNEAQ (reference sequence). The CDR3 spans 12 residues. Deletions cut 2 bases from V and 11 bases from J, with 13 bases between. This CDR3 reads CASSLIRPGEYF. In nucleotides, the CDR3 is TGTGCCAGCAGCTTAATTCGCCCAGGGGAGTACTTC.

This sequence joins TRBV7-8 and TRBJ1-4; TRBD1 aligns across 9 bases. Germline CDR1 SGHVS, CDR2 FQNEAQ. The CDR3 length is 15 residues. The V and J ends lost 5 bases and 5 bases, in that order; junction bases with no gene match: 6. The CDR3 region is CASSRPGTGNEKLFF. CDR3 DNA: TGTGCCAGCAGCCGCCCGGGGACAGGGAATGAAAAACTGTTTTTT.

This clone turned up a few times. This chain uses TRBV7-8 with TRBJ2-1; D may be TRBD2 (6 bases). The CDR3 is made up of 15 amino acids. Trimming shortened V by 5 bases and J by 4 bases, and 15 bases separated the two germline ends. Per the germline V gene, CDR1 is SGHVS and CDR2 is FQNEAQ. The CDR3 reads CASSPIRDLYNEQFF. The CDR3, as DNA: TGTGCCAGCAGCCCTATCCGGGACTTATACAATGAGCAGTTCTTC.